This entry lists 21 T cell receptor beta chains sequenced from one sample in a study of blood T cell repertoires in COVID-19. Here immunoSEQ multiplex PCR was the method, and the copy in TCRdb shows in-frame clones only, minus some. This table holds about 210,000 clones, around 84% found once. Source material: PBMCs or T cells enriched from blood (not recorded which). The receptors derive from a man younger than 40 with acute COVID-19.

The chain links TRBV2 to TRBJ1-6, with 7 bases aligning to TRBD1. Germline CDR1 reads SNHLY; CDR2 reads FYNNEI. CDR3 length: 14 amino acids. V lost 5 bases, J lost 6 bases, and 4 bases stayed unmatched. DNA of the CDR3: TGTGCCAGCAGTCTGACAGGGCGTAATTCACCCCTCCACTTT. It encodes CASSLTGRNSPLHF.

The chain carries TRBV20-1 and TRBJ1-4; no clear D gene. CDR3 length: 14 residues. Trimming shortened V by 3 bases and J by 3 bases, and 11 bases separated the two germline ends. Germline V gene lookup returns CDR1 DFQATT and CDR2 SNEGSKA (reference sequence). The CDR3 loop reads CSASSSLSNEKLFF. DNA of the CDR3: TGCAGTGCTAGTAGCTCCCTCTCTAATGAAAAACTGTTTTTT.

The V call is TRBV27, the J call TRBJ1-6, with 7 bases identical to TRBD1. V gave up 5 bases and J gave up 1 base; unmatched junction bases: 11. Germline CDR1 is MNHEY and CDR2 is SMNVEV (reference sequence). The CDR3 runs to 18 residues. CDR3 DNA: TGTGCCAGCAGTAAAGGAGGGGGCGCGAGGTCCTATAATTCACCCCTCCACTTT. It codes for CASSKGGGARSYNSPLHF.

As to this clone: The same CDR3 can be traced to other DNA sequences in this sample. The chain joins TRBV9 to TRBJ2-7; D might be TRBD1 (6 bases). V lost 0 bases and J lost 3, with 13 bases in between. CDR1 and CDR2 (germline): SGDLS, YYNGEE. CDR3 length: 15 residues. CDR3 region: CASSVGAGDSYEQYF. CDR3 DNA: TGTGCCAGCAGCGTAGGAGCAGGGGATAGCTACGAGCAGTACTTC.

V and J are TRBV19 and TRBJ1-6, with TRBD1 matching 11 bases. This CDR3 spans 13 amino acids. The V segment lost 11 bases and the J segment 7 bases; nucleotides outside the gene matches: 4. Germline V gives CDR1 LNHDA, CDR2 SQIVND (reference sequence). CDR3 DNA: TGTGCCTCGAGGACAGGGGGCAATTCACCCCTCCACTTT. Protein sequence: CASRTGGNSPLHF.

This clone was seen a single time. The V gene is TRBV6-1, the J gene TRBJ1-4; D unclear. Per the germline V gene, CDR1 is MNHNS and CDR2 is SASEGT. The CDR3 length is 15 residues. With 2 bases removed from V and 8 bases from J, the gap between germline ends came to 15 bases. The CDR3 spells CASSESTSYGEKLFF. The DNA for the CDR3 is TGTGCCAGCAGTGAATCGACAAGTTATGGGGAAAAACTGTTTTTT.

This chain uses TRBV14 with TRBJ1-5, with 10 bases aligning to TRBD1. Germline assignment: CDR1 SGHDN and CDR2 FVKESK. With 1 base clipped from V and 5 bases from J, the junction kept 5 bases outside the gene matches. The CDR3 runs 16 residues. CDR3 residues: CASSQGDRGVHQPQHF. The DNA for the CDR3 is TGTGCCAGCAGCCAAGGGGACAGGGGTGTCCATCAGCCCCAGCATTTT. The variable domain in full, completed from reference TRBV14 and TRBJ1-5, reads EAGVTQFPSHSVIEKGQTVTLRCDPISGHDNLYWYRRVMGKEIKFLLHFVKESKQDESGMPNNRFLAERTGGTYSTLKVQPAELEDSGVYFCASSQGDRGVHQPQHFGDGTRLSIL.

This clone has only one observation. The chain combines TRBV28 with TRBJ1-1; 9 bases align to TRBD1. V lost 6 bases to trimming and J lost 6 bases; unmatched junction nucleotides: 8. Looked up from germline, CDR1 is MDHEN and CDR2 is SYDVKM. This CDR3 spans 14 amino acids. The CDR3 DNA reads TGTGCCAGCAGGTATCTACAGGGGGCCGCTGAAGCTTTCTTT. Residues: CASRYLQGAAEAFF.

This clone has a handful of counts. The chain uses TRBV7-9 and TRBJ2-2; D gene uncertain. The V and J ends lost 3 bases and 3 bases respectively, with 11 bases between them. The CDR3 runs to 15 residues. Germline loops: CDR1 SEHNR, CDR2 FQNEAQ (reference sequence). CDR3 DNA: TGTGCCAGCAGCTTGACCAGGCTGGACACCGGGGAGCTGTTTTTT. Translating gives CASSLTRLDTGELFF.

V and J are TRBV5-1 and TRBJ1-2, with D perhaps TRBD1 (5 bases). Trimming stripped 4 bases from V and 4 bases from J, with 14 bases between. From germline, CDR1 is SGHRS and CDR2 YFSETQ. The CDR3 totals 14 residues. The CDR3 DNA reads TGCGCCAGCAGCCTACAGAAAGACAGCTATGGCTACACCTTC. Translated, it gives CASSLQKDSYGYTF.

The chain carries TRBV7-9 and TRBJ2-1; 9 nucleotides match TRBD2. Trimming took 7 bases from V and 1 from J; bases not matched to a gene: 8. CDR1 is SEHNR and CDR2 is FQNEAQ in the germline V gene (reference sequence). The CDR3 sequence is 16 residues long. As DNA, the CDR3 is TGTGCCAGCATCTATAGCGGGGGCCTTTCCTACAATGAGCAGTTCTTC. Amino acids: CASIYSGGLSYNEQFF.

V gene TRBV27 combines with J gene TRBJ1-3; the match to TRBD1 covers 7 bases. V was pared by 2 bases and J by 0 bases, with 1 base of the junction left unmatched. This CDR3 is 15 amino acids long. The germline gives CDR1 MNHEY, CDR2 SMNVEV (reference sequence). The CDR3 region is CASSLAGGSGNTIYF. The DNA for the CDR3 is TGTGCCAGCAGTTTAGCAGGGGGCTCTGGAAACACCATATATTTT.

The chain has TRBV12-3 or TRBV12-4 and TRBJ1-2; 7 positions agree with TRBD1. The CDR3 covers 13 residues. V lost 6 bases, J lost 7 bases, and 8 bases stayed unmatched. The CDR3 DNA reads TGTGCCAGCAGCCCCACAGGGGCGCGTGGCTACACCTTC. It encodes CASSPTGARGYTF.

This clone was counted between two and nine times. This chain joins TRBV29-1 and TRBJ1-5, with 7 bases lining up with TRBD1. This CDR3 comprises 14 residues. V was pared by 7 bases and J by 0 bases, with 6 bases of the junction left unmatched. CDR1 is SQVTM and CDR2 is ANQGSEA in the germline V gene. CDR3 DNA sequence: TGCAGCGCGGGGGGACAGAATAGCAATCAGCCCCAGCATTTT. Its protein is CSAGGQNSNQPQHF.

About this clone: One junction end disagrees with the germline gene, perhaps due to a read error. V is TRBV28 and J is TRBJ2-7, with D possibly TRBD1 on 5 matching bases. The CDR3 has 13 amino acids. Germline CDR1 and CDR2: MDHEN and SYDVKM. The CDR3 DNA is TGTGCCAGCGGTTTTTCAGGGTCCTACGAGCAGTACTTC. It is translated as CASGFSGSYEQYF.

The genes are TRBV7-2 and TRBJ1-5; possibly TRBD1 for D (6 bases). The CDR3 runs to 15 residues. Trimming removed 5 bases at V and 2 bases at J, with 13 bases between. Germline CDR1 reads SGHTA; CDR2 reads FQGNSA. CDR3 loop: CASSNEQGGNQPQHF. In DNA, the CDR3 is TGTGCCAGCAGCAATGAACAGGGTGGCAATCAGCCCCAGCATTTT.

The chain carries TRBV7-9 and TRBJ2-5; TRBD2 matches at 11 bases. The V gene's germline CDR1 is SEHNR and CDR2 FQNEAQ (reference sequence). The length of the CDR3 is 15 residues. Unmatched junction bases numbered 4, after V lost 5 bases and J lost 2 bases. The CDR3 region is CASSPGLAVQETQYF. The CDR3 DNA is TGTGCCAGCAGCCCGGGACTAGCGGTACAAGAGACCCAGTACTTC.

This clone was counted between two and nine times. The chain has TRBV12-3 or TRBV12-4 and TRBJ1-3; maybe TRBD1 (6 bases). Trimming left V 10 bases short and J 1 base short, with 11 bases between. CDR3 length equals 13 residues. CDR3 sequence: CANSRGSGNTIYF. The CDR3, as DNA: TGTGCCAACTCCAGGGGATCTGGAAACACCATATATTTT.

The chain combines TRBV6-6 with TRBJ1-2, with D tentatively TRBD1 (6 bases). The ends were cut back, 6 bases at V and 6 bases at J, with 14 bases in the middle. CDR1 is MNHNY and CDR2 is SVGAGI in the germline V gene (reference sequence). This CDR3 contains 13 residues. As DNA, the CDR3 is TGTGCCAGCAGGGCGCCTTCAGGGGATGGCTACACCTTC. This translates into CASRAPSGDGYTF.

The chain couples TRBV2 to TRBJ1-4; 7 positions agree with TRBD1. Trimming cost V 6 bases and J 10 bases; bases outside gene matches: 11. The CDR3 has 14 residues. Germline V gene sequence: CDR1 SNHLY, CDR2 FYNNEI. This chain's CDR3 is CASSEGGRTGKLFF. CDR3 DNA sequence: TGTGCCAGCAGCGAGGGGGGCCGGACAGGAAAACTGTTTTTT.

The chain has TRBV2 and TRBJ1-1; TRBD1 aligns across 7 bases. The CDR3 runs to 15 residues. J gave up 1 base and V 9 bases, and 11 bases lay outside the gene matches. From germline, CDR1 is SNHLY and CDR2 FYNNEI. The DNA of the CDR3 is TGTGCCAGAGACAGGGTTGGATCGGAGAACACTGAAGCTTTCTTT. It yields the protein CARDRVGSENTEAFF.